This passage covers 20 T cell receptor beta chains from one sample sequenced in a study of blood T cell repertoires in COVID-19. Sequenced by immunoSEQ multiplex PCR; TCRdb stores in-frame clones only, minus some. This table holds 200,000 to 250,000 clones, roughly 88% found once. The sample taken for sequencing was peripheral blood. All receptors come from a man aged 80 or over with acute or convalescent COVID-19.

The rearrangement uses TRBV25-1 and TRBJ2-1; D ambiguous. The CDR3 covers 13 residues. Trimming cost V 4 bases and J 12 bases, with 16 bases left between them. Germline loops: CDR1 MGHDK, CDR2 SYGVNS. CDR3 nucleotides: TGTGCCAGCAGTGGGTTCTCCGGTTGGTTGCAGTTCTTC. Its protein is CASSGFSGWLQFF.

This clone showed up just a few times. The rearrangement uses TRBV2 and TRBJ2-7; TRBD1 might be the D (5 bases). The CDR3 runs 12 residues. Germline lookup yields CDR1 SNHLY and CDR2 FYNNEI. Trimming shortened V by 7 bases and J by 2 bases, and 9 bases separated the two germline ends. CDR3 nucleotide sequence: TGTGCCAGCACCTACAGGCCCTACGAGCAGTACTTC. It translates to CASTYRPYEQYF.

This rearrangement joins TRBV9 to TRBJ1-3; maybe TRBD1 (5 bases). The V and J ends lost 3 bases and 2 bases respectively, with 6 bases between them. CDR3 length: 13 residues. Germline V gene sequence: CDR1 SGDLS, CDR2 YYNGEE. The CDR3 DNA is TGTGCCAGCAGCGAAGGGGCTGGAAACACCATATATTTT. Protein: CASSEGAGNTIYF.

V and J are TRBV12-2 and TRBJ2-2; TRBD2, the D gene given by the table, was not confirmed from the DNA. TRBV12-2 is given as a pseudogene. CDR3 size: 13 residues. The CDR3 loop reads CASEVLNTGELFF. The DNA for the CDR3 is TGTGCAAGCGAGGTATTGAACACCGGGGAGCTGTTTTTT.

This chain links TRBV19 with TRBJ2-2, with D possibly being TRBD2 (5 bases). Trimming left V 0 bases short and J 3 bases short, with 11 bases between. Per the germline V gene, CDR1 is LNHDA and CDR2 is SQIVND (reference sequence). This CDR3 spans 16 amino acids. CDR3 in amino acids: CASSIDLDLDTGELFF. Here the CDR3 DNA reads TGTGCCAGTAGTATAGATCTGGACTTAGACACCGGGGAGCTGTTTTTT.

The chain recombines TRBV4-1 with TRBJ2-7; TRBD1 matches 7 bases. Losses at the gene ends were 3 bases for V and 3 bases for J; bases not matched to a gene: 5. This CDR3 spans 14 amino acids. The germline V gene encodes CDR1 MGHRA and CDR2 YSYEKL. The CDR3 protein is CASSQGRGRYEQYF. DNA for the CDR3: TGCGCCAGCAGCCAGGGAAGGGGGCGCTACGAGCAGTACTTC.

This chain uses TRBV5-4 with TRBJ2-7; tentatively, D is TRBD2 (6 bases). From germline, CDR1 is SGHNT and CDR2 YYREEE (reference sequence). The V end lost 4 bases, the J end lost 5 bases, and 19 bases lay between the germline ends. The CDR3 loop spans 15 amino acids. The DNA of the CDR3 is TGTGCCAGCAGCCCCGCCGGGGGAGGTATCCACGAGCAGTACTTC. Translation gives CASSPAGGGIHEQYF. The variable domain in full, with the rest retrieved from reference TRBV5-4 and TRBJ2-7, is ETGVTQSPTHLIKTRGQQVTLRCSSQSGHNTVSWYQQALGQGPQFIFQYYREEENGRGNFPPRFSGLQFPNYSSELNVNALELDDSALYLCASSPAGGGIHEQYFGPGTRLTVT.

In regard to this clone: Other DNA sequences in the sample encode the same CDR3. The chain employs TRBV6-5 and TRBJ2-7; a weak D match, TRBD2 (5 bases). Germline-derived CDR1 and CDR2 are MNHEY and SVGAGI. The CDR3 runs 14 residues. Trimming cost V 6 bases and J 5 bases, with 17 bases left between them. The CDR3 DNA is TGTGCCAGCAGCCTAGGTAGAGGGTTGGACGAGCAGTACTTC. Translated: CASSLGRGLDEQYF.

The gene calls are TRBV3-1 (or the pseudogene TRBV3-2) and TRBJ1-1; 10 bases line up with TRBD1. V lost 1 base, J lost 2 bases, and 1 base stayed unmatched. Germline lookup yields CDR1 LGHDT and CDR2 YNNKEL (reference sequence). This CDR3 is 15 amino acids long. The CDR3 loop reads CASSQGDRGNTEAFF. The CDR3 region has the DNA TGTGCCAGCAGCCAAGGGGACAGGGGTAACACTGAAGCTTTCTTT.

The chain links TRBV29-1 to TRBJ2-7, with D maybe TRBD1 (6 bases). The CDR3 loop spans 13 amino acids. V was trimmed by 7 bases and J by 2 bases, leaving 15 bases between them. Looked up from germline, CDR1 is SQVTM and CDR2 is ANQGSEA. The CDR3 sequence is CSAFRDTTYEQYF. Here the CDR3 DNA reads TGCAGCGCCTTCCGGGACACCACCTACGAGCAGTACTTC.

This clone was recorded once. The V gene is TRBV7-2, the J gene TRBJ1-6, with D perhaps matching TRBD1 (6 bases). With 3 bases removed from V and 3 bases from J, the gap between germline ends came to 9 bases. The CDR3 totals 15 residues. The germline CDR1 and CDR2 sequences are SGHTA and FQGNSA. CDR3: CASSFDRLYNSPLHF. DNA for the CDR3: TGTGCCAGCAGCTTCGACAGGCTCTATAATTCACCCCTCCACTTT.

The J gene is TRBJ1-1, the V gene TRBV29-1, with a weak D call TRBD1 (5 bases). In germline, CDR1 is SQVTM, CDR2 ANQGSEA. V lost 5 bases, J lost 4 bases, and 14 bases lay in between. CDR3 length: 13 amino acids. The CDR3 region has the DNA TGCAGCGTTTCAGGGACTGTCGGCACTGAAGCTTTCTTT. Amino acids: CSVSGTVGTEAFF. Complete variable domain (other parts from reference TRBV29-1 and TRBJ1-1): SAVISQKPSRDICQRGTSLTIQCQVDSQVTMMFWYRQQPGQSLTLIATANQGSEATYESGFVIDKFPISRPNLTFSTLTVSNMSPEDSSIYLCSVSGTVGTEAFFGQGTRLTVV.

V is TRBV7-2 and J is TRBJ2-1; maybe TRBD1 (6 bases). V was clipped by 3 bases and J by 7 bases, with 13 bases between them. The germline gives CDR1 SGHTA, CDR2 FQGNSA. The CDR3 is made up of 14 amino acids. The CDR3 region has the DNA TGTGCCAGCAGCTTGGCAGGGGAGAGGAATGAGCAGTTCTTC. It translates to CASSLAGERNEQFF.

This chain connects TRBV6-6 to TRBJ2-7, with 12 bases aligning to TRBD1. The germline V gene encodes CDR1 MNHNY and CDR2 SVGAGI (reference sequence). This CDR3 region has 14 residues. V lost 6 bases to trimming and J lost 4 bases; unmatched junction nucleotides: 4. CDR3 loop: CASRLGQGAYEQYF. CDR3 sequence (DNA): TGTGCCAGCAGATTGGGACAGGGGGCTTACGAGCAGTACTTC.

This chain links TRBV7-2 with TRBJ1-1; 10 nucleotides align to TRBD1. V gave up 3 bases and J gave up 6 bases; unmatched junction bases: 7. CDR3 length: 15 amino acids. CDR1 is SGHTA and CDR2 is FQGNSA in the germline V gene. The CDR3 region is CASSFRGTGAAEAFF. The CDR3 nucleotides are TGTGCCAGCAGCTTCCGGGGGACAGGGGCCGCTGAAGCTTTCTTT.

The chain has TRBV28 and TRBJ1-1; D not certain. Germline values: CDR1 MDHEN, CDR2 SYDVKM. The V end lost 2 bases, the J end lost 1 base, and 11 bases lay between the germline ends. The CDR3 runs to 15 residues. The chain's CDR3 is CASSLEGPKNTEAFF. CDR3 in DNA: TGTGCCAGCAGTTTAGAGGGCCCCAAGAACACTGAAGCTTTCTTT.

V and J are TRBV4-3 and TRBJ2-2; the match to TRBD2 covers 15 bases. With V trimmed by 3 bases and J by 3 bases, 5 bases remained unmatched. Germline CDR1 LGHNA, CDR2 YSLEER. The CDR3 is 18 amino acids. CDR3 region: CASSHGLAGGRDTGELFF. The DNA of the CDR3 is TGCGCCAGCAGCCACGGACTAGCGGGAGGGCGGGACACCGGGGAGCTGTTTTTT.

The chain carries TRBV2 and TRBJ2-4; TRBD2 is a possible D gene (6 bases). This CDR3 has 12 amino acids. Germline V CDR1 and CDR2: SNHLY, FYNNEI. V lost 6 bases, J lost 6 bases, and 9 bases lay in between. CDR3 DNA: TGTGCCAGCAGGGGGGGAGGAAACATTCAGTACTTC. Protein: CASRGGGNIQYF.

V and J are TRBV7-2 and TRBJ1-6, with 9 bases identical to TRBD1. After removal of 2 bases from V and 10 bases from J, the junction contained 15 bases not matched to a gene. The CDR3 extends over 18 amino acids. Per germline, CDR1 SGHTA and CDR2 FQGNSA. The CDR3 sequence is CASSLLPPGTGLKSPLHF. In nucleotides, the CDR3 is TGTGCCAGCAGCTTACTCCCCCCCGGGACAGGGCTTAAGTCACCCCTCCACTTT.

The V call is TRBV5-1, the J call TRBJ2-2; TRBD2 matches at 11 bases. The CDR3 is made up of 17 amino acids. The germline CDR1 and CDR2 sequences are SGHRS and YFSETQ. J gave up 4 bases and V 0 bases, and 5 bases lay outside the gene matches. CDR3 coding DNA: TGCGCCAGCAGCTTGGAACTAGCGGGGGCCACCACCGGGGAGCTGTTTTTT. Translated: CASSLELAGATTGELFF.